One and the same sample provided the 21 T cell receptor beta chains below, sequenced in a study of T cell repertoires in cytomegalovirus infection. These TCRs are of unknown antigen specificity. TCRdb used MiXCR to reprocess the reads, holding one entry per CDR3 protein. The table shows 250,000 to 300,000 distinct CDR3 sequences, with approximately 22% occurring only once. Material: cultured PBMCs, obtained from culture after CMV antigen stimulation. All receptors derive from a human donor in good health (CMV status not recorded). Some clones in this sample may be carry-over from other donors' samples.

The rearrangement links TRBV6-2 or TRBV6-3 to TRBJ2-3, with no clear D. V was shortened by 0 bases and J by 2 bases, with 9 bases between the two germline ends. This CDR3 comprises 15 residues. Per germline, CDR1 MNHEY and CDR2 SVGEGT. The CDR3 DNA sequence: TGTGCCAGCAGTTACTCGGCGGCAAACACAGATACGCAGTATTTT. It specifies CASSYSAANTDTQYF.

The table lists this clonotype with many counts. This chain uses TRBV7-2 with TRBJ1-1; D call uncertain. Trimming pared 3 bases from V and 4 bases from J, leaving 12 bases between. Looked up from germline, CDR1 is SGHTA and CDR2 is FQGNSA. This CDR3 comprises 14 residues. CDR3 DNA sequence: TGTGCCAGCAGCTTGGTTCAGACTGGCACTGAAGCTTTCTTT. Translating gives CASSLVQTGTEAFF.

CDR3 coding DNA: TGTGCCCCGAAAGTCACGAGGCAGCCCCAGCATTTT. It encodes CAPKVTRQPQHF. The rearrangement links TRBV28 to TRBJ1-5; no definite D call. Germline assignment: CDR1 MDHEN and CDR2 SYDVKM. The ends were cut back, 11 bases at V and 7 bases at J, with 15 bases in the middle. This CDR3 is built from 12 residues.

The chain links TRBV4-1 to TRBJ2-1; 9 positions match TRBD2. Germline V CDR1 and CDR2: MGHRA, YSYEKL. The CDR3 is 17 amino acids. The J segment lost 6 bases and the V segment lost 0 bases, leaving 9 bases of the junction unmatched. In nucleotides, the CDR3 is TGCGCCAGCAGCCAAGAGGTAAGGACTAGCGTTCCCAATGAGCAGTTCTTC. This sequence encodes CASSQEVRTSVPNEQFF.

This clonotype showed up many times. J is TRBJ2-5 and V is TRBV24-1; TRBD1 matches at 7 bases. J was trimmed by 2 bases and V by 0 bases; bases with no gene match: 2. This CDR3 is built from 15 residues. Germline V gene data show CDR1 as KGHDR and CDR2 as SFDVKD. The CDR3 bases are TGTGCCACCAGTGATTTGACAGGGGAGCAAGAGACCCAGTACTTC. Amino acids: CATSDLTGEQETQYF.

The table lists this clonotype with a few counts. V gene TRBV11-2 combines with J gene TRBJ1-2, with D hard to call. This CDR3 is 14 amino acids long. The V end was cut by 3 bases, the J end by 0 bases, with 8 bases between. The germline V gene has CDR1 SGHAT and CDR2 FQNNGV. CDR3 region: CASSFVLSNYGYTF. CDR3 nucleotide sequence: TGTGCCAGCAGCTTTGTCCTATCTAACTATGGCTACACCTTC.

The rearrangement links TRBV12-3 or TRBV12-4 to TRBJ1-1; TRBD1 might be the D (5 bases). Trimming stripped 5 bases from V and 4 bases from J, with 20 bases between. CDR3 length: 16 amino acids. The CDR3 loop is CASSLARGPTRTEAFF. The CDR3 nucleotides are TGTGCCAGCAGTCTGGCACGGGGACCTACACGCACTGAAGCTTTCTTT.

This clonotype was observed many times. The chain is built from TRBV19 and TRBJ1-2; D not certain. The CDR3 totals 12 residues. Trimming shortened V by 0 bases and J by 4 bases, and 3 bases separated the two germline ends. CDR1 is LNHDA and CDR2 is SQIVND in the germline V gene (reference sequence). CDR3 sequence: CASSIDTYGYTF. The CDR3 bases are TGTGCCAGTAGTATAGATACCTATGGCTACACCTTC.

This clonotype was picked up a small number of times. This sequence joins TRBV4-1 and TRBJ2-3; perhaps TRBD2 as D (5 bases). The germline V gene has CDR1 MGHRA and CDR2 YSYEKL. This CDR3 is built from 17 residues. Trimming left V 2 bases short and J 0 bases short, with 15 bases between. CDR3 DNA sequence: TGCGCCAGCAGCCAACGCACCATCGCGGGTAGCACAGATACGCAGTATTTT. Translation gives CASSQRTIAGSTDTQYF.

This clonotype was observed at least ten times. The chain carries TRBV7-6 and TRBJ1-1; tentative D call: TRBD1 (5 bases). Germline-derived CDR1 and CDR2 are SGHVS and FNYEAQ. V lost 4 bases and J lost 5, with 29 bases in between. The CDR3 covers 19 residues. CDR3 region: CASSSFSTGGGARGTEAFF. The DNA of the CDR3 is TGTGCCAGCAGCTCCTTCTCGACGGGCGGGGGAGCGCGGGGTACTGAAGCTTTCTTT.

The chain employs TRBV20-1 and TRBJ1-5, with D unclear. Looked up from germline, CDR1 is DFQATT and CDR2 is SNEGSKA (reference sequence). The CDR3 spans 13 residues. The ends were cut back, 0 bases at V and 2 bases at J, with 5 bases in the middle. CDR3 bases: TGCAGTGCTAGAGATACGGGCAATCAGCCCCAGCATTTT. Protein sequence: CSARDTGNQPQHF.

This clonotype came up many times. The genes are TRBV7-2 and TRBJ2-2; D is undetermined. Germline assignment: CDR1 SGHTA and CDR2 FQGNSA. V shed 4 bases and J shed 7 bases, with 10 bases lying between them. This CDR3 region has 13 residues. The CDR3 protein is CASSSDVLGELFF. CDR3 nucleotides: TGTGCCAGCAGCTCCGACGTGCTCGGGGAGCTGTTTTTT.

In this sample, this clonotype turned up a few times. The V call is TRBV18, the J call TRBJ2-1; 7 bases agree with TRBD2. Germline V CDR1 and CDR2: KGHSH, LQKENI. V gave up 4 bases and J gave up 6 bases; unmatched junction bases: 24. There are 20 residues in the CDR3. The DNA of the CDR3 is TGTGCCAGCTCACAAACCAGCCCCGAGCGGGGAACCAAAGAGGGCAATGAGCAGTTCTTC. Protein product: CASSQTSPERGTKEGNEQFF.

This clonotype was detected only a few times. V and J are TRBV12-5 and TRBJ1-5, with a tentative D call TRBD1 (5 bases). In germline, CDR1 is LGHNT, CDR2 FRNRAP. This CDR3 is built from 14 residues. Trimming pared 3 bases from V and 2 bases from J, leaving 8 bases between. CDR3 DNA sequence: TGTGCTAGTGGTTTTATGGGGGGCAATCAGCCCCAGCATTTT. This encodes CASGFMGGNQPQHF.

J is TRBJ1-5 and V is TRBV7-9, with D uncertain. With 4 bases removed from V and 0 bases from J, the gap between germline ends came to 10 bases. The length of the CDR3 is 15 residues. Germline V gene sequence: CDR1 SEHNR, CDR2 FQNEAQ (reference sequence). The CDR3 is CASSSESYSNQPQHF. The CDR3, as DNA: TGTGCCAGCAGCTCGGAGAGTTATAGCAATCAGCCCCAGCATTTT.

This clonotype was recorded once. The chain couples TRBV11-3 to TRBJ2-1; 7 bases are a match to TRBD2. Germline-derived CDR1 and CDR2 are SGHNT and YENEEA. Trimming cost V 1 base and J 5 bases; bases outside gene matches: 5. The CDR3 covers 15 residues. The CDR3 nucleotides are TGTGCCAGCAGCTTAGGTTTGGGAGGGAACAATGAGCAGTTCTTC. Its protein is CASSLGLGGNNEQFF.

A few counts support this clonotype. CDR3 bases: TGCGCCAGCAGCCAAGTGGGACTAGCAATCGATGAGCAGTTCTTC. It codes for CASSQVGLAIDEQFF. The chain couples TRBV4-1 to TRBJ2-1, with 9 bases lining up with TRBD2. The length of the CDR3 is 15 residues. The V gene's germline CDR1 is MGHRA and CDR2 YSYEKL. The trim removed 1 base at V and 8 bases at J, leaving 6 bases unmatched.

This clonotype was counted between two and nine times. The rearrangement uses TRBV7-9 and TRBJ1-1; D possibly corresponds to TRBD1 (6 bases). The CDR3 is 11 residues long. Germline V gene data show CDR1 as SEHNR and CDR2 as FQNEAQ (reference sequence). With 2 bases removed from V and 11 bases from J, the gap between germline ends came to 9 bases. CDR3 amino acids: CASSLQGRAFF. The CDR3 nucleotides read TGTGCCAGCAGCTTACAGGGGAGGGCTTTCTTT. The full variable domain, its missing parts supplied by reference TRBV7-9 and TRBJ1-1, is DTGVSQNPRHKITKRGQNVTFRCDPISEHNRLYWYRQTLGQGPEFLTYFQNEAQLEKSRLLSDRFSAERPKGSFSTLEIQRTEQGDSAMYLCASSLQGRAFFGQGTRLTVV.

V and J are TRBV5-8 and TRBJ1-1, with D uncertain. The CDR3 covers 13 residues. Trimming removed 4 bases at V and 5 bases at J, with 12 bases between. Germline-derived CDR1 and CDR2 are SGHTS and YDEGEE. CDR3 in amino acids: CASSPIQRTEAFF. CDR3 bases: TGTGCCAGCAGCCCCATTCAGCGGACTGAAGCTTTCTTT.

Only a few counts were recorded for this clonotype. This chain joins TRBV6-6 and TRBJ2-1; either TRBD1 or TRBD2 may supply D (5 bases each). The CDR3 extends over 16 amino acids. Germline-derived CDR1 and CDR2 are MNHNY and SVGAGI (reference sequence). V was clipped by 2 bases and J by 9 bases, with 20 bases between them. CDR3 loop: CASSYSGTLRRGEQFF. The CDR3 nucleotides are TGTGCCAGCAGTTACAGTGGGACGTTAAGAAGGGGTGAGCAGTTCTTC.

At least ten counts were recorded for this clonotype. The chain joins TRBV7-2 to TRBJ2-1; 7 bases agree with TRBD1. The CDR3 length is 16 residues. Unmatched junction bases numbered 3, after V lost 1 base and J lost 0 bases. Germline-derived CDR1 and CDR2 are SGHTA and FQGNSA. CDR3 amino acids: CASSLGGTASYNEQFF. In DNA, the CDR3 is TGTGCCAGCAGCTTAGGGGGGACAGCCTCCTACAATGAGCAGTTCTTC.